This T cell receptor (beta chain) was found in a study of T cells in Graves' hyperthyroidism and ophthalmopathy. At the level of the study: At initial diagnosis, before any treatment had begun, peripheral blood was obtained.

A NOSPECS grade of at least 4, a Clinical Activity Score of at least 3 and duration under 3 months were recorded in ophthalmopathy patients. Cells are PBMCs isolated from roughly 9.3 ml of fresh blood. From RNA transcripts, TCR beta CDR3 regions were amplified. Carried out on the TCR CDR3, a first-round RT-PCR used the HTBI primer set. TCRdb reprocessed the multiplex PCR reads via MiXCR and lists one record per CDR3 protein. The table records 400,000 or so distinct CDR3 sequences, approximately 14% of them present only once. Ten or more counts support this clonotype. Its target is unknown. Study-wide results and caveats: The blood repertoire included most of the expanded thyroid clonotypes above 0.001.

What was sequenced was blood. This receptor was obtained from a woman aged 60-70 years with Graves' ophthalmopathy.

The CDR3 reads CASSLAGHGETQYF. The CDR3 DNA reads TGTGCCAGCAGCTTAGCAGGGCATGGAGAGACCCAGTACTTC. This sequence joins TRBV7-9 and TRBJ2-5; D not resolved. This CDR3 is built from 14 residues. The germline V gene has CDR1 SEHNR and CDR2 FQNEAQ (reference sequence). Trimming removed 0 bases from V and 4 bases from J, with 9 bases in between.